What follows is one T cell receptor beta chain and its context. Its antigen is still unknown. The sample belongs to a study of blood T cells in healthy people across ages. At the level of the study: T cells yielded about one barcoded beta molecule per two cells through template switching.

Regarding the study as a whole: TCR beta diversity correlated strongly with naive T cell percentage. Aged donors had fewer naive CD4+ cells and lower diversity than long-lived donors.

Alongside a J-beta primer mix, a sample-barcoded 5' primer served in a second PCR lasting about 7 to 11 cycles. Unique molecular identifiers of 12 random nucleotides labeled each cDNA. TCRdb fed the 5' RACE reads into MiXCR, producing one record per CDR3 protein. The sample carries 790,000 or so distinct CDR3 sequences, 45% to 70% recorded once. V dropped 7 bases and J dropped 7 bases, with 23 bases sitting between them. Germline V gives CDR1 MNHNS, CDR2 SASEGT. The CDR3 has 15 residues. The genes are TRBV6-1 and TRBJ2-7; D not certain. Sequences were obtained from blood. This TCR was sampled from a man in his forties or fifties in good health. CDR3 sequence: CASNREAGFSGEQYF. The CDR3, as DNA: TGTGCCAGCAACCGAGAGGCCGGGTTTTCGGGTGAGCAGTACTTC.